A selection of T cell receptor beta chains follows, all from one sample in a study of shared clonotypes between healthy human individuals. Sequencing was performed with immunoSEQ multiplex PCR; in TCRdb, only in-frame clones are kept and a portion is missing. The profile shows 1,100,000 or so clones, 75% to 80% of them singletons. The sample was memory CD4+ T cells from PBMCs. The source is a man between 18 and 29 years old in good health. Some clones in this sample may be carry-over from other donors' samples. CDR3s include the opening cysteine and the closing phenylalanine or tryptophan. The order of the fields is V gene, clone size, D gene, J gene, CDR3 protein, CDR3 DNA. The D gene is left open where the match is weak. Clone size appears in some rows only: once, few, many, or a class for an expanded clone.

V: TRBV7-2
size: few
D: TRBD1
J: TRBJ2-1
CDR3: CASSRTRDRGHNEQFF
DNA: TGTGCCAGCAGCCGGACCCGGGACAGGGGGCACAATGAGCAGTTCTTC

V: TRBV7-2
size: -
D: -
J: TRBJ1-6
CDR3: CASSRETRVDSPLHF
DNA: TGTGCCAGCAGCCGAGAGACACGCGTAGATTCACCCCTCCACTTT

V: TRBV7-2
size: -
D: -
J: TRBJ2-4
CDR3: CASSLVRNIQYF
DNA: TGTGCCAGCAGCTTAGTGCGCAACATTCAGTACTTC

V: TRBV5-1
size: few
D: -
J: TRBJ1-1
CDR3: CASRSPNTEAFF
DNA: TGCGCCAGCAGATCCCCGAACACTGAAGCTTTCTTT

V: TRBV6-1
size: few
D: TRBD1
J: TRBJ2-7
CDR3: CASRTIDRASYEQYF
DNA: TGTGCCAGCAGAACTATTGACAGGGCTTCCTACGAGCAGTACTTC

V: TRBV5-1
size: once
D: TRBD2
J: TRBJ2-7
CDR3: CASRTLANDYEQYF
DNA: TGCGCCAGCAGAACACTAGCGAACGACTACGAGCAGTACTTC

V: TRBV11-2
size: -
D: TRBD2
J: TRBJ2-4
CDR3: CASSPLSGIHIQYF
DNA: TGTGCCAGCAGCCCCCTTAGCGGGATCCACATTCAGTACTTC

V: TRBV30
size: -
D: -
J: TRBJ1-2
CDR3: CAWSVGYGYTF
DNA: TGTGCCTGGAGTGTCGGCTATGGCTACACCTTC

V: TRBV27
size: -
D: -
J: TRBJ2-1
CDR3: CASRAGSYNEQFF
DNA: TGTGCCAGCAGGGCAGGTTCCTACAATGAGCAGTTCTTC

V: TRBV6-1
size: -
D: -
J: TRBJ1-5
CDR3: CASSEIYQPQHF
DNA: TGTGCCAGCAGTGAAATTTATCAGCCCCAGCATTTT

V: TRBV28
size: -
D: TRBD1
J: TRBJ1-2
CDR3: CASTTLRGGAYGYTF
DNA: TGTGCCAGCACAACCCTGAGAGGGGGCGCTTATGGCTACACCTTC

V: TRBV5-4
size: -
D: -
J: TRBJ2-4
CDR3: CASSPAAGNIQYF
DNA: TGTGCCAGCAGCCCGGCGGCGGGAAACATTCAGTACTTC

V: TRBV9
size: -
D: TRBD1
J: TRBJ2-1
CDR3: CASSPQGQGLYEQFF
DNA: TGTGCCAGCAGCCCTCAGGGACAGGGTCTCTATGAGCAGTTCTTC

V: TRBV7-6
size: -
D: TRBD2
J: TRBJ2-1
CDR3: CASSSGLAGYNEQFF
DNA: TGTGCCAGCAGCTCGGGACTAGCGGGATACAATGAGCAGTTCTTC

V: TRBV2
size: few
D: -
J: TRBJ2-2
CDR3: CASSGVTGNTGELFF
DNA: TGTGCCAGCAGTGGGGTAACGGGGAACACCGGGGAGCTGTTTTTT

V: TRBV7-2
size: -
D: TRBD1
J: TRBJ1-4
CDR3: CASKRTGENEKLFF
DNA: TGTGCCAGCAAACGAACAGGGGAGAATGAAAAACTGTTTTTT

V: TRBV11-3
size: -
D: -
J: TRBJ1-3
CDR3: CASGQGRYSGNTIYF
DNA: TGTGCCAGCGGTCAGGGACGGTACTCTGGAAACACCATATATTTT

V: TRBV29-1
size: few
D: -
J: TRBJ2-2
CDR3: CSVEGGTGELFF
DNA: TGCAGCGTTGAAGGTGGCACCGGGGAGCTGTTTTTT

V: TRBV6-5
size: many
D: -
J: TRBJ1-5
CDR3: CASSYSLSQPQHF
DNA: TGTGCCAGCAGTTACTCGTTGAGTCAGCCCCAGCATTTT

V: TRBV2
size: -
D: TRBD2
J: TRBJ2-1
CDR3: CASTGLAGLFEQFF
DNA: TGTGCCAGCACGGGGCTAGCGGGATTGTTTGAGCAGTTCTTC

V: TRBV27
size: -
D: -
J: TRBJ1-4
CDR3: CASKDGPTNEKLFF
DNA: TGTGCCAGCAAGGACGGACCAACTAATGAAAAACTGTTTTTT

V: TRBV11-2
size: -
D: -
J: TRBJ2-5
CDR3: CASSLRREETQYF
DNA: TGTGCCAGCAGCTTACGGAGAGAAGAGACCCAGTACTTC

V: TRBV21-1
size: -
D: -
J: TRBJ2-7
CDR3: CASSTPQGASGKYEQYF
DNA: TGTGCCAGCAGCACGCCTCAGGGAGCTAGCGGGAAGTACGAGCAGTACTTC

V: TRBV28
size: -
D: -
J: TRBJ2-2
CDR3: CASTLGVSLGAGELFF
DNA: TGTGCCAGCACTCTGGGGGTTTCCCTCGGGGCCGGGGAGCTGTTTTTT

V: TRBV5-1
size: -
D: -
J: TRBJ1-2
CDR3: CASSPGTLHDGYTF
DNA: TGCGCCAGCAGCCCAGGGACCCTTCATGATGGCTACACCTTC

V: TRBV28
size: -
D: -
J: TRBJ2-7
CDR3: CASSWTATYEQYF
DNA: TGTGCCAGCAGTTGGACGGCTACCTACGAGCAGTACTTC

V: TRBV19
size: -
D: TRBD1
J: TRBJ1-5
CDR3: CASKNRGLNQPQHF
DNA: TGTGCCAGTAAGAACAGGGGGCTGAATCAGCCCCAGCATTTT

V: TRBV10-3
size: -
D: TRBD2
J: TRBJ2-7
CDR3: CAISESSWLAGYEQYF
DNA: TGTGCCATCAGTGAGTCCAGCTGGCTAGCGGGCTACGAGCAGTACTTC

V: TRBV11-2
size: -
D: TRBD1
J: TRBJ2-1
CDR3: CASSLSQGAYNEQFF
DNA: TGTGCCAGCAGCCTATCCCAGGGGGCGTACAATGAGCAGTTCTTC